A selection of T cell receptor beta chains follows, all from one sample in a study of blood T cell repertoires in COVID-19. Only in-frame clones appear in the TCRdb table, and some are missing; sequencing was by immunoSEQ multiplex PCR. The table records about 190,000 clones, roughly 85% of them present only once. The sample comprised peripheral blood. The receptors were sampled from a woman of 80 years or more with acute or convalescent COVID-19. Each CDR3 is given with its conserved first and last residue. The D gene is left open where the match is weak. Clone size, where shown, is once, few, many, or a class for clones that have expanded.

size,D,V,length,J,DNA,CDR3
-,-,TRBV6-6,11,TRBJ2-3,TGTGCCAGTACCCCCGCGGATACGCAGTATTTT,CASTPADTQYF
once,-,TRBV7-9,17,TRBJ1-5,TGTGCCAGCAGCTCCATCGGGAAGGGTAGAAACGATCAGCCCCAGCATTTT,CASSSIGKGRNDQPQHF
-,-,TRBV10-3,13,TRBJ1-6,TGTGCCAGCCGTGGGGCTTTAAATTCACCCCTCCACTTT,CASRGALNSPLHF
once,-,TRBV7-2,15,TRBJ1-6,TGTGCCAGCAGCGGGCAGGTGTCCTATAATTCACCCCTCCACTTT,CASSGQVSYNSPLHF
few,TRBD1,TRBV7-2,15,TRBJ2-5,TGTGCCAGCAGCTTCGGGACAGGGGGCCTAGAGACCCAGTACTTC,CASSFGTGGLETQYF
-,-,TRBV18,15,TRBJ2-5,TGTGCCAGCTCACTTTCTAGGACAGTTCAAGAGACCCAGTACTTC,CASSLSRTVQETQYF
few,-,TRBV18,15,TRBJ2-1,TGTGCCAGCTCACCACAGGGACTCTGGGGGGATGAGCAGTTCTTC,CASSPQGLWGDEQFF
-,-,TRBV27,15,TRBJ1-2,TGTGCCAGCAGTTTTACAGGGTCGCCGAACTATGGCTACACCTTC,CASSFTGSPNYGYTF
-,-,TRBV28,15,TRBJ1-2,TGTGCCAGCAGTTTACTTGGCCAGGGTCAAGGCGGCTACACCTTC,CASSLLGQGQGGYTF
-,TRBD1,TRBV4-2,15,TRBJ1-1,TGTGCCAGCAGCCAAGATTCGACAGGGGAGAGTGAAGCTTTCTTT,CASSQDSTGESEAFF
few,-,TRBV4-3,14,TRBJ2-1,TGCGCCAGCAGCCAAGATTCACGGGGCAATGAGCAGTTCTTC,CASSQDSRGNEQFF
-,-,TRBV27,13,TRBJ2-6,TGTGCCAGCAGTCTCTCTGGGGCCAACGTCCTGACTTTC,CASSLSGANVLTF
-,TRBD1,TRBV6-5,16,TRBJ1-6,TGTGCCAGCAGTTCCCCGACAGGGGTCGGTAATTCACCCCTCCACTTT,CASSSPTGVGNSPLHF
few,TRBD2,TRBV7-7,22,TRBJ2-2,TGTGCTAGCAGCTTATTTCCGACGGGACGACTAGCGGGAGTTATCGACACCGGGGAGCTGTTTTTT,CASSLFPTGRLAGVIDTGELFF
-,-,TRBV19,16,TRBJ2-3,TGTGCCAGTAGTACTGCGGACTTTACTAGCACAGATACGCAGTATTTT,CASSTADFTSTDTQYF
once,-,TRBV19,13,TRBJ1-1,TGTGCCAGTTCGAGGGCATCGTACACTGAAGCTTTCTTT,CASSRASYTEAFF
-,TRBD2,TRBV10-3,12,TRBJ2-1,TGTGCCACGACTAGCATCTACAATGAGCAGTTCTTC,CATTSIYNEQFF
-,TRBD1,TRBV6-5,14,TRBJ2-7,TGTGCCAGCAGTTACGGGGACAGGGGACGCGAGCAGTACTTC,CASSYGDRGREQYF
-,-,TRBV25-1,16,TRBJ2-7,TGTGCCAGCAGTGACGGTGCGGGGGCGGGAGTGTCCGAGCAGTACTTC,CASSDGAGAGVSEQYF
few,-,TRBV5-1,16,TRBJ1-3,TGCGCCAGCAGCTTGAACAGCATCGCTTCTGGAAACACCATATATTTT,CASSLNSIASGNTIYF
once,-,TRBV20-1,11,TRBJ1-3,TGCAGTGCGTCGACAGGAAACACCATATATTTT,CSASTGNTIYF
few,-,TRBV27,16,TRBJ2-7,TGTGCCAGCAGTTTATCCTTAGCTAGCGATACCTACGAGCAGTACTTC,CASSLSLASDTYEQYF
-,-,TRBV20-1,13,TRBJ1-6,TGCAGTGCTAGTGACAGCTATAATTCACCCCTCCACTTT,CSASDSYNSPLHF
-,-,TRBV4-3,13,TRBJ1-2,TGCGCCAGCAGCGCCAGGGGATTTCGAGGCTACACCTTC,CASSARGFRGYTF
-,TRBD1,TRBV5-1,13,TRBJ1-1,TGCGCCAGCAACCCGGGACAGCCATCTGAAGCTTTCTTT,CASNPGQPSEAFF
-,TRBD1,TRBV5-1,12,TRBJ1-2,TGCGCCAGCGGAACAGGGGACTATGGCTACACCTTC,CASGTGDYGYTF